Listed below are T cell receptor beta chains from one sample, sequenced in a study of Ad26.COV2.S vaccination and SARS-CoV-2 variants. Some clones are missing from TCRdb's copy, which holds only in-frame ones; the method was immunoSEQ multiplex PCR. The sample records some 250,000 clones, roughly 88% being singletons. The material sequenced was peripheral blood, taken in a trial of Ad26.COV2.S vaccine versus placebo. Source of these receptors: a person between 18 and 65 years old who received the Ad26.COV2.S COVID-19 vaccine or a placebo. The CDR3 runs from the conserved cysteine through the conserved F or W. A D gene is named only where the DNA matches it firmly. Size is stated for part of the rows, as once, few or many counts, or as a class when the clone is expanded.

>TRBJ2-4|.|TRBV7-9|.
CASSPLQDTKNIQYF
TGTGCCAGCAGCCCGCTGCAGGACACCAAAAACATTCAGTACTTC
>TRBJ1-2|.|TRBV30|.
CAWSANFPGQGYTF
TGTGCCTGGAGTGCGAATTTTCCCGGTCAGGGCTACACCTTC
>TRBJ2-7|TRBD2|TRBV6-2/TRBV6-3|.
CASSFITFGTSGSPRPLEQYF
TGTGCCAGCAGTTTCATAACCTTTGGGACTAGCGGTTCTCCCCGGCCCCTCGAGCAGTACTTC
>TRBJ2-5|TRBD1|TRBV6-6|.
CASSYGSGGETQYF
TGTGCCAGCAGTTATGGGTCAGGGGGTGAGACCCAGTACTTC
>TRBJ1-5|.|TRBV18|.
CASSPQGPNQPQHF
TGTGCCAGCTCACCACAGGGACCTAATCAGCCCCAGCATTTT
>TRBJ2-7|TRBD2|TRBV10-3|.
CATGAGGLYEQYF
TGTGCCACTGGAGCGGGAGGGCTTTACGAGCAGTACTTC
>TRBJ1-2|.|TRBV9|once
CASSVATGGGYTF
TGTGCCAGCAGCGTAGCTACTGGGGGAGGCTACACCTTC
>TRBJ2-7|.|TRBV6-5|.
CASSSYYEQYF
TGTGCCAGCAGTTCCTACTACGAGCAGTACTTC
>TRBJ2-2|.|TRBV5-1|.
CASSWGRSVGELFF
TGCGCCAGCAGCTGGGGTAGGAGTGTCGGGGAGCTGTTTTTT
>TRBJ1-1|.|TRBV30|.
CAWDRAVNTEAFF
TGTGCCTGGGATAGGGCCGTTAACACTGAAGCTTTCTTT
>TRBJ2-2|TRBD1|TRBV4-3|.
CASSQRGQGGRGTGELFF
TGCGCCAGCAGCCAACGCGGACAGGGGGGTCGTGGCACCGGGGAGCTGTTTTTT
>TRBJ2-7|TRBD1|TRBV2|.
CASSEITGGSSYEQYF
TGTGCCAGCAGTGAAATCACAGGGGGAAGCTCCTACGAGCAGTACTTC
>TRBJ1-5|.|TRBV2|few
CASSQNGYSNQPQHF
TGTGCCAGCAGTCAAAATGGGTATAGCAATCAGCCCCAGCATTTT
>TRBJ1-2|.|TRBV19|.
CASSNLSPGGYTF
TGTGCCAGTAGTAATCTCAGCCCCGGTGGCTACACCTTC
>TRBJ1-1|TRBD1|TRBV10-3|.
CATSDGTGMNTEAFF
TGTGCCACCTCAGACGGGACAGGAATGAACACTGAAGCTTTCTTT
>TRBJ2-5|TRBD2|TRBV19|.
CASSIAGLAGAQETQYF
TGTGCCAGTAGTATAGCGGGACTAGCGGGTGCCCAAGAGACCCAGTACTTC
>TRBJ2-1|.|TRBV10-3|.
CAISESRGAGYNEQFF
TGTGCCATCAGTGAGTCTCGAGGGGCTGGGTACAATGAGCAGTTCTTC
>TRBJ2-5|TRBD1|TRBV7-9|.
CASSRGTAETQYF
TGTGCCAGCAGCAGGGGGACAGCAGAGACCCAGTACTTC
>TRBJ1-2|TRBD1|TRBV24-1|once
CATSDWDRSGYTF
TGTGCCACCAGTGATTGGGACAGAAGCGGCTACACCTTC
>TRBJ2-1|TRBD2|TRBV7-8|.
CASSPRLAGGLDSYNEQFF
TGTGCCAGCAGCCCAAGACTAGCGGGGGGCCTAGACTCCTACAATGAGCAGTTCTTC
>TRBJ2-5|.|TRBV5-1|.
CASSPDMEETQYF
TGCGCCAGCAGCCCGGACATGGAAGAGACCCAGTACTTC